This TCR beta chain came from a study of blood T cells in healthy people across ages. It was with a sample-barcoded 5' primer and a J-beta primer mix that a second PCR of roughly 7 to 12 cycles was run. Using its own MiXCR run on the 5' RACE reads, TCRdb lists one record per CDR3 protein. This sample has fewer than 900,000 distinct CDR3 sequences, with approximately 49% found just once. Sequenced sample: blood. This clonotype was sampled from a woman aged 55-75 years in good health.

CDR3: CAIRPSTGAGEKLFF. The CDR3 DNA reads as TGTGCCATCAGACCCTCGACAGGGGCCGGTGAAAAACTGTTTTTT. The rearrangement joins TRBV10-3 to TRBJ1-4, with TRBD1 identical over 8 bases. Germline values: CDR1 ENHRY, CDR2 SYGVKD. Trimming removed 6 bases from V and 7 bases from J; junction bases left unmatched: 10. The CDR3 has 15 amino acids.